The table lists the clone carrying this T cell receptor (beta chain) with a count of one. The antigen is unknown. This sample was included in a study of shared clonotypes between healthy human individuals. Study findings and constraints: Several donors held about 5% of naive CD4 clonotypes in common.

Clones were read by immunoSEQ multiplex PCR, and TCRdb kept only the in-frame ones, dropping some. This table holds about 380,000 clones, roughly 96% found once. The CDR3 loop spans 14 amino acids. J lost 7 bases, V lost 1 base, and 6 bases had no gene match. CDR1 and CDR2 from the germline V gene are MNHNS and SASEGT. Sequencing input: memory CD8+ T cells sorted from blood. Documented subset: CD45RO+ cells pooled with CCR7-negative TemRA cells. The chain joins TRBV6-1 to TRBJ2-5; 7 bases match TRBD2. The TCR originated in a man aged 25-45 years in good health. Here the CDR3 reads CASSEVDGGGTQYF. The CDR3, as DNA: TGTGCCAGCAGTGAAGTGGACGGCGGGGGGACCCAGTACTTC.